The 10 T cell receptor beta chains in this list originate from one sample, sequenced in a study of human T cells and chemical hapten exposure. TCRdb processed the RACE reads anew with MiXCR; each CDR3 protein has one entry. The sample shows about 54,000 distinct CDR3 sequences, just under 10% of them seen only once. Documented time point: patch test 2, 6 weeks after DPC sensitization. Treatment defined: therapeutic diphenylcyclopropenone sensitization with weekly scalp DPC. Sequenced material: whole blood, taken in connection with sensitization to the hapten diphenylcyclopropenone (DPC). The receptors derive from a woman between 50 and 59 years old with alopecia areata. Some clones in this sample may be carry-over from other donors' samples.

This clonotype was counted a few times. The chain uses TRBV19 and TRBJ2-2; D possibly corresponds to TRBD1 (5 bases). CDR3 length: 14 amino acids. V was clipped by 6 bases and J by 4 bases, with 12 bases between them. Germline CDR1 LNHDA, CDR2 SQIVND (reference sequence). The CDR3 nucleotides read TGTGCCAGTAGCCCAGGGATTAGCACCGGGGAGCTGTTTTTT. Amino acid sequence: CASSPGISTGELFF.

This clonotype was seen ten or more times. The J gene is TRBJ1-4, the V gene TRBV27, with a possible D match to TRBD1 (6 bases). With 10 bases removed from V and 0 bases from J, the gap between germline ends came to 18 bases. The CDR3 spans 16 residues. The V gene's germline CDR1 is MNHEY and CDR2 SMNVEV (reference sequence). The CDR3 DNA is TGTGCCACCTCACAACAGGGACATCCAACTAATGAAAAACTGTTTTTT. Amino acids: CATSQQGHPTNEKLFF.

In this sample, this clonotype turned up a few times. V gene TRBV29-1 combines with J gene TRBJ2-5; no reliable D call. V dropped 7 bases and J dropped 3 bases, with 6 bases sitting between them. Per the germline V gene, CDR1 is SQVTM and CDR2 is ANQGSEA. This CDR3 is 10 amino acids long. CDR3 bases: TGCAGCGCTAAGAAAGAGACCCAGTACTTC. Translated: CSAKKETQYF.

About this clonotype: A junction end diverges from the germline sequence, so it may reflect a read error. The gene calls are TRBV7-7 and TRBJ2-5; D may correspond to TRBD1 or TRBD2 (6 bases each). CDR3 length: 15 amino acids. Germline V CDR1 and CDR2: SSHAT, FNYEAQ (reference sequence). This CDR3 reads CASSLGGGGQETQYF. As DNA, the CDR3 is TGTGCTAGCAGCTTAGGAGGGGGTGGACAAGAGACCCAGTACTTC.

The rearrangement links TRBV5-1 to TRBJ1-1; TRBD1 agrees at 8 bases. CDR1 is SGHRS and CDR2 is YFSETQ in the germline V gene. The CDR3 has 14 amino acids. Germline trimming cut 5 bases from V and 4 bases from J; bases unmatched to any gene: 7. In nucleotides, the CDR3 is TGCGCCAGCAGGGACCTAACAGGGGGCACTGAAGCTTTCTTT. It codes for CASRDLTGGTEAFF.

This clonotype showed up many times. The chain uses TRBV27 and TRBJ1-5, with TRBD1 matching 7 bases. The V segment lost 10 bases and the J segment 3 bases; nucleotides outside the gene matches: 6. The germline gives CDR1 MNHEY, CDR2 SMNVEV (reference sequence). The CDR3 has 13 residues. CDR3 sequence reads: CATSDRDNQPQHF. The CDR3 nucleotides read TGTGCCACCTCCGACAGGGACAATCAGCCCCAGCATTTT.

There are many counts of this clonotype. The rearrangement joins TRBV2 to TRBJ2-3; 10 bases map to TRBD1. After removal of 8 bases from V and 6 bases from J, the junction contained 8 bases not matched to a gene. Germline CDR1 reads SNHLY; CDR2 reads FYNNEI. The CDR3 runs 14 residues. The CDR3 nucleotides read TGTGCCAGCCGCCAGACAGGGGGCGCCGATACGCAGTATTTT. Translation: CASRQTGGADTQYF.

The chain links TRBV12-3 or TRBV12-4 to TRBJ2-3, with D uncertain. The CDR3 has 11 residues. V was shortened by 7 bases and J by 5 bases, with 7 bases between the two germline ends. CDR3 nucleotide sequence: TGTGCCAGCACCGCGCAAGATACGCAGTATTTT. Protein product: CASTAQDTQYF.

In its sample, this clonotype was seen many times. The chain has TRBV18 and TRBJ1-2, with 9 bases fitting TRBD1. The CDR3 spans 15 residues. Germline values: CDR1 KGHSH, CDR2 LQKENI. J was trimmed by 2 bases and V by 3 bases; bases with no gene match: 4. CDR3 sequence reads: CASSPGQGRNYGYTF. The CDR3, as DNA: TGTGCCAGCTCACCCGGACAGGGGCGAAACTATGGCTACACCTTC.

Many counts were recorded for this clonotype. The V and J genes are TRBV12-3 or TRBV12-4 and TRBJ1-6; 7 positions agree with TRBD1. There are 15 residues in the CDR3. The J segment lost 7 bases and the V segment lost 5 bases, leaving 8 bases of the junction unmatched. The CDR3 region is CASSGRTGLNSPLHF. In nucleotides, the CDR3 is TGTGCCAGCAGTGGAAGGACAGGACTAAATTCACCCCTCCACTTT.